This TCR beta chain was identified during a study of blood T cell repertoires in COVID-19. About the research overall: Sources were T cells, B-cell-depleted T cells, or PBMCs; the material itself was cDNA or gDNA.

V was clipped by 0 bases and J by 1 base; unmatched bases: 13. Germline V CDR1 and CDR2: SGHAT, FQNNGV. CDR3 length: 20 amino acids. This clone came up a few times. As originally analysed: Amplification from reference gene primers served as the basis for estimated nucleated cell counts. This table comes from immunoSEQ multiplex PCR, and its TCRdb copy is limited to in-frame clones, with some not included. The V and J calls and clone size come from that table; D and trimming were worked out from the DNA. The sample includes 90,000 to 130,000 clones, 75% to 90% of them seen just once. The sequence was obtained from a woman aged 70 to 79 with acute or convalescent COVID-19. The chain has TRBV11-2 and TRBJ2-5; 11 bases are shared with TRBD2. The sample was peripheral blood. CDR3 nucleotides: TGTGCCAGCAGCTTAGAATGCTGGACTAGCGGGCTCCAATGCCAAGAGACCCAGTACTTC. Translating it yields CASSLECWTSGLQCQETQYF.